The table lists the clone carrying this TCR beta chain with many counts. The sample is drawn from a study of T-cell reconstitution after alpha-beta-depleted transplantation in children. V lost 9 bases to trimming and J lost 3 bases; unmatched junction nucleotides: 9. This CDR3 is 15 amino acids long. The library targeted TCRbeta and was prepared with unique molecular identifiers. TCRdb re-derived calls from the PCR reads in MiXCR, one entry per CDR3 protein. This table holds fewer than 550,000 distinct CDR3 sequences, approximately 10% found once. The chain couples TRBV12-3 or TRBV12-4 to TRBJ2-3; TRBD2 matches 10 bases. This TCR was sampled from a female patient aged 2-15 years who had a stem cell transplant for aplastic anemia, so the T cells may come from the graft donor. Sequenced here: PBMCs, mostly from graft donor cells, sampled 180 days after TCRalphabeta/CD19-depleted stem cell transplant. As DNA, the CDR3 is TGTGCCAGTACGGGGCTAGCGGGAGTAACAGATACGCAGTATTTT. Its protein is CASTGLAGVTDTQYF.